Listed below are T cell receptor beta chains from one sample, sequenced in a study of cytomegalovirus exposure and HLA in healthy donors. Profiled with immunoSEQ multiplex PCR; TCRdb holds only in-frame clones, not every one. The repertoire includes hundreds of thousands of clones, roughly 89% of them detected once, and 2.6% sits in the top ten. What was sequenced was PBMCs. These receptors were collected from a man aged 18 to 30 in good health and CMV-seronegative. CDR3s include the opening cysteine and the closing phenylalanine or tryptophan. D genes are given only for firm matches. A row's size may be missing; if present it is once, few, many or a size class.

J gene: TRBJ1-1
clone size: -
V gene: TRBV27
D gene: -
CDR3 protein: CASSTSGTTNTEAFF
CDR3 DNA: TGTGCCAGCAGTACCTCGGGGACAACTAACACTGAAGCTTTCTTT

J gene: TRBJ2-3
clone size: -
V gene: TRBV4-3
D gene: TRBD2
CDR3 protein: CASSLDLAGDRTTDTQYF
CDR3 DNA: TGCGCCAGCAGCCTCGATCTAGCGGGGGATAGAACCACAGATACGCAGTATTTT

J gene: TRBJ2-7
clone size: -
V gene: TRBV7-2
D gene: TRBD2
CDR3 protein: CASSHRTSGSVSYEQYF
CDR3 DNA: TGTGCCAGCAGCCATAGGACTAGCGGGAGCGTTTCCTACGAGCAGTACTTC

J gene: TRBJ1-1
clone size: -
V gene: TRBV27
D gene: TRBD1
CDR3 protein: CASTNPGGTEAFF
CDR3 DNA: TGTGCCAGCACGAACCCAGGGGGCACTGAAGCTTTCTTT

J gene: TRBJ2-1
clone size: -
V gene: TRBV4-3
D gene: -
CDR3 protein: CASSQDGRTRKGEQFF
CDR3 DNA: TGCGCCAGCAGCCAAGACGGCCGAACTAGGAAAGGTGAGCAGTTCTTC

J gene: TRBJ2-7
clone size: -
V gene: TRBV10-1
D gene: -
CDR3 protein: CASSVRLGSYEQYF
CDR3 DNA: TGCGCCAGCAGTGTCCGGCTAGGCTCCTACGAGCAGTACTTC

J gene: TRBJ2-1
clone size: once
V gene: TRBV4-1
D gene: -
CDR3 protein: CASSQVWSEIGNEQFF
CDR3 DNA: TGCGCCAGCAGCCAAGTCTGGTCGGAGATTGGGAATGAGCAGTTCTTC

J gene: TRBJ2-1
clone size: -
V gene: TRBV7-7
D gene: -
CDR3 protein: CASSSSGLSEQFF
CDR3 DNA: TGTGCTAGCAGCTCCTCCGGGTTGAGTGAGCAGTTCTTC

J gene: TRBJ2-7
clone size: -
V gene: TRBV4-3
D gene: TRBD2
CDR3 protein: CASSQDYGRTSAYEQYF
CDR3 DNA: TGCGCCAGCAGCCAAGATTATGGACGAACTAGCGCCTACGAGCAGTACTTC

J gene: TRBJ2-5
clone size: -
V gene: TRBV5-1
D gene: -
CDR3 protein: CASSRGPEETQYF
CDR3 DNA: TGCGCCAGCAGCCGAGGGCCGGAAGAGACCCAGTACTTC

J gene: TRBJ2-1
clone size: -
V gene: TRBV7-8
D gene: TRBD2
CDR3 protein: CASSLDSSGGSSYNEQFF
CDR3 DNA: TGTGCCAGCAGCTTAGACAGCAGCGGGGGGAGCTCCTACAATGAGCAGTTCTTC

J gene: TRBJ2-7
clone size: -
V gene: TRBV19
D gene: -
CDR3 protein: CASSQQASSYEQYF
CDR3 DNA: TGTGCCAGTAGTCAGCAGGCGAGCTCCTACGAGCAGTACTTC

J gene: TRBJ2-1
clone size: -
V gene: TRBV10-1
D gene: TRBD1
CDR3 protein: CASSESRGRYEQFF
CDR3 DNA: TGCGCCAGCAGTGAGTCCAGGGGGCGGTATGAGCAGTTCTTC

J gene: TRBJ1-1
clone size: -
V gene: TRBV4-2
D gene: -
CDR3 protein: CASSVTGEGSSEAFF
CDR3 DNA: TGTGCCAGCAGCGTAACGGGCGAGGGTAGCTCTGAAGCTTTCTTT

J gene: TRBJ1-4
clone size: -
V gene: TRBV2
D gene: -
CDR3 protein: CASMGQGKEKLFF
CDR3 DNA: TGTGCCAGCATGGGCCAGGGGAAGGAAAAACTGTTTTTT

J gene: TRBJ2-7
clone size: -
V gene: TRBV6-5
D gene: TRBD2
CDR3 protein: CASSRTSGVYEQYF
CDR3 DNA: TGTGCCAGCAGTCGGACTAGCGGGGTCTACGAGCAGTACTTC

J gene: TRBJ2-1
clone size: -
V gene: TRBV6-5
D gene: -
CDR3 protein: CAGSRQASSYNEQFF
CDR3 DNA: TGTGCCGGCAGCCGACAGGCCAGCTCCTACAATGAGCAGTTCTTC

J gene: TRBJ2-7
clone size: -
V gene: TRBV6-1
D gene: -
CDR3 protein: CASSEVGQSGSYEQYF
CDR3 DNA: TGTGCCAGCAGTGAAGTCGGACAGTCTGGGTCCTACGAGCAGTACTTC

J gene: TRBJ2-7
clone size: -
V gene: TRBV9
D gene: -
CDR3 protein: CASSPRQTGYEQYF
CDR3 DNA: TGTGCCAGCAGCCCAAGACAAACAGGCTACGAGCAGTACTTC

J gene: TRBJ1-5
clone size: few
V gene: TRBV7-9
D gene: -
CDR3 protein: CASSPGYSNQPQHF
CDR3 DNA: TGTGCCAGCAGCCCAGGCTATAGCAATCAGCCCCAGCATTTT

J gene: TRBJ2-7
clone size: -
V gene: TRBV2
D gene: TRBD2
CDR3 protein: CASDKSGGYYEQYF
CDR3 DNA: TGTGCCAGCGACAAGTCCGGGGGGTATTACGAGCAGTACTTC

J gene: TRBJ2-1
clone size: -
V gene: TRBV7-2
D gene: -
CDR3 protein: CASSLRWTNEQFF
CDR3 DNA: TGTGCCAGCAGCTTAAGGTGGACTAATGAGCAGTTCTTC

J gene: TRBJ2-3
clone size: -
V gene: TRBV9
D gene: -
CDR3 protein: CASSVRAYGTDTQYF
CDR3 DNA: TGTGCCAGCAGCGTACGAGCGTACGGCACAGATACGCAGTATTTT

J gene: TRBJ2-1
clone size: once
V gene: TRBV2
D gene: TRBD2
CDR3 protein: CASGAKTSWGPGNEQFF
CDR3 DNA: TGTGCCAGCGGGGCTAAGACTAGCTGGGGCCCGGGGAATGAGCAGTTCTTC

J gene: TRBJ2-7
clone size: -
V gene: TRBV9
D gene: -
CDR3 protein: CASSSRAEGGEQYF
CDR3 DNA: TGTGCCAGCAGCAGCCGGGCCGAAGGAGGCGAGCAGTACTTC

J gene: TRBJ2-7
clone size: -
V gene: TRBV14
D gene: -
CDR3 protein: CASSQGWGPYEQYF
CDR3 DNA: TGTGCCAGCAGCCAAGGTTGGGGCCCCTACGAGCAGTACTTC

J gene: TRBJ2-3
clone size: -
V gene: TRBV28
D gene: -
CDR3 protein: CASRLHTDTQYF
CDR3 DNA: TGTGCCAGCAGACTACACACAGATACGCAGTATTTT

J gene: TRBJ2-1
clone size: -
V gene: TRBV2
D gene: -
CDR3 protein: CASSERWREQFF
CDR3 DNA: TGTGCCAGCAGTGAGCGTTGGAGGGAGCAGTTCTTC

J gene: TRBJ2-3
clone size: -
V gene: TRBV7-9
D gene: TRBD2
CDR3 protein: CASSHGAGGPDTQYF
CDR3 DNA: TGTGCCAGCAGTCACGGAGCGGGAGGGCCAGATACGCAGTATTTT

J gene: TRBJ2-3
clone size: -
V gene: TRBV28
D gene: TRBD2
CDR3 protein: CASRLAGGPDTQYF
CDR3 DNA: TGTGCCAGCCGTCTAGCGGGAGGGCCCGATACGCAGTATTTT

J gene: TRBJ2-1
clone size: once
V gene: TRBV30
D gene: TRBD1
CDR3 protein: CACQRTGLTYNEQFF
CDR3 DNA: TGTGCCTGCCAACGGACAGGGCTGACCTACAATGAGCAGTTCTTC

J gene: TRBJ1-6
clone size: -
V gene: TRBV7-9
D gene: -
CDR3 protein: CASSFGYNSPLHF
CDR3 DNA: TGTGCCAGCAGCTTCGGCTATAATTCACCCCTCCACTTT

J gene: TRBJ2-3
clone size: once
V gene: TRBV28
D gene: TRBD2
CDR3 protein: CASSRPSGADTQYF
CDR3 DNA: TGTGCCAGCAGTCGCCCTAGCGGAGCAGATACGCAGTATTTT

J gene: TRBJ2-7
clone size: -
V gene: TRBV5-6
D gene: TRBD2
CDR3 protein: CASSPNSGRGYEQYF
CDR3 DNA: TGTGCCAGCAGCCCCAATAGCGGGAGAGGTTACGAGCAGTACTTC

J gene: TRBJ2-1
clone size: -
V gene: TRBV29-1
D gene: TRBD1
CDR3 protein: CSIPVGGGSYNEQFF
CDR3 DNA: TGCAGCATCCCAGTAGGGGGCGGCTCCTACAATGAGCAGTTCTTC

J gene: TRBJ2-2
clone size: few
V gene: TRBV11-3
D gene: TRBD2
CDR3 protein: CASTRLAGTSNTGELFF
CDR3 DNA: TGTGCCAGCACCAGACTAGCGGGAACCTCGAACACCGGGGAGCTGTTTTTT

J gene: TRBJ2-1
clone size: -
V gene: TRBV11-3
D gene: -
CDR3 protein: CASSPQAGSSYNEQFF
CDR3 DNA: TGTGCCAGCAGCCCCCAAGCGGGCTCTTCGTACAATGAGCAGTTCTTC

J gene: TRBJ1-1
clone size: -
V gene: TRBV5-6
D gene: -
CDR3 protein: CASSWGHPNTEAFF
CDR3 DNA: TGTGCCAGCAGCTGGGGACACCCGAACACTGAAGCTTTCTTT

J gene: TRBJ1-5
clone size: -
V gene: TRBV4-3
D gene: -
CDR3 protein: CASSQVLTGRQPQHF
CDR3 DNA: TGCGCCAGCAGCCAAGTTTTAACAGGGCGGCAGCCCCAGCATTTT

J gene: TRBJ2-7
clone size: -
V gene: TRBV4-3
D gene: -
CDR3 protein: CASSPSTGTYEQYF
CDR3 DNA: TGCGCCAGCAGCCCTAGCACGGGGACCTACGAGCAGTACTTC

J gene: TRBJ2-7
clone size: once
V gene: TRBV28
D gene: TRBD1
CDR3 protein: CASRDSGSEQYF
CDR3 DNA: TGTGCCAGCCGGGACAGTGGAAGCGAGCAGTACTTC

J gene: TRBJ2-3
clone size: -
V gene: TRBV7-6
D gene: TRBD2
CDR3 protein: CASSREGLLSTDTQYF
CDR3 DNA: TGTGCCAGCAGCAGGGAGGGACTCTTAAGCACAGATACGCAGTATTTT

J gene: TRBJ1-3
clone size: -
V gene: TRBV28
D gene: -
CDR3 protein: CASSLGGLVRNTIYF
CDR3 DNA: TGTGCCAGCTCTCTTGGGGGGTTGGTGAGAAACACCATATATTTT

J gene: TRBJ2-5
clone size: -
V gene: TRBV7-9
D gene: -
CDR3 protein: CASSPLTEETQYF
CDR3 DNA: TGTGCCAGCAGCCCATTAACGGAAGAGACCCAGTACTTC

J gene: TRBJ1-4
clone size: -
V gene: TRBV4-1
D gene: -
CDR3 protein: CASSQQGWLFF
CDR3 DNA: TGCGCCAGCAGCCAACAGGGCTGGCTGTTTTTT

J gene: TRBJ2-7
clone size: -
V gene: TRBV29-1
D gene: -
CDR3 protein: CSVAGSLSYEQYF
CDR3 DNA: TGCAGCGTGGCGGGATCACTCTCCTACGAGCAGTACTTC

J gene: TRBJ2-1
clone size: once
V gene: TRBV11-2
D gene: -
CDR3 protein: CASSSGSYNEQFF
CDR3 DNA: TGTGCCAGCAGTAGCGGTTCCTACAATGAGCAGTTCTTC

J gene: TRBJ2-2
clone size: -
V gene: TRBV25-1
D gene: -
CDR3 protein: CASRQGAGELFF
CDR3 DNA: TGTGCCAGCAGGCAGGGTGCCGGGGAGCTGTTTTTT

J gene: TRBJ1-2
clone size: -
V gene: TRBV4-2
D gene: -
CDR3 protein: CASSPAGVVGYTF
CDR3 DNA: TGTGCCAGCAGCCCTGCGGGCGTAGTCGGCTACACCTTC

J gene: TRBJ2-1
clone size: -
V gene: TRBV19
D gene: -
CDR3 protein: CASTRVGGINNEQFF
CDR3 DNA: TGTGCCAGTACCCGGGTCGGGGGAATCAACAATGAGCAGTTCTTC

J gene: TRBJ2-5
clone size: -
V gene: TRBV2
D gene: -
CDR3 protein: CASSAGQETQYF
CDR3 DNA: TGTGCCAGCAGTGCCGGCCAAGAGACCCAGTACTTC

J gene: TRBJ2-7
clone size: once
V gene: TRBV7-8
D gene: TRBD1
CDR3 protein: CASSFSTGTGDSYEQYF
CDR3 DNA: TGTGCCAGCAGCTTCTCAACCGGGACAGGAGACTCCTACGAGCAGTACTTC

J gene: TRBJ2-7
clone size: -
V gene: TRBV9
D gene: TRBD2
CDR3 protein: CASSGPSGVYEQYF
CDR3 DNA: TGTGCCAGCAGTGGGCCTAGCGGAGTCTACGAGCAGTACTTC

J gene: TRBJ2-7
clone size: -
V gene: TRBV11-2
D gene: -
CDR3 protein: CASSRLQVSSYEQYF
CDR3 DNA: TGTGCCAGCAGCCGATTACAGGTTAGCTCCTACGAGCAGTACTTC

J gene: TRBJ2-3
clone size: -
V gene: TRBV5-4
D gene: -
CDR3 protein: CASSSGHLTSTDTQYF
CDR3 DNA: TGTGCCAGCAGCTCCGGACACCTCACTAGCACAGATACGCAGTATTTT

J gene: TRBJ2-7
clone size: few
V gene: TRBV5-1
D gene: -
CDR3 protein: CASSLRGSDEQYF
CDR3 DNA: TGCGCCAGCAGCTTGAGGGGATCCGACGAGCAGTACTTC

J gene: TRBJ1-3
clone size: -
V gene: TRBV4-3
D gene: -
CDR3 protein: CASSQEGTNTIYF
CDR3 DNA: TGCGCCAGCAGCCAAGAGGGCACGAACACCATATATTTT

J gene: TRBJ2-7
clone size: -
V gene: TRBV5-4
D gene: -
CDR3 protein: CASSPAENYEQYF
CDR3 DNA: TGTGCCAGCAGCCCAGCGGAAAACTACGAGCAGTACTTC

J gene: TRBJ2-1
clone size: -
V gene: TRBV28
D gene: TRBD1
CDR3 protein: CASSLADRDGAVDEQFF
CDR3 DNA: TGTGCCAGCAGTTTAGCAGACAGGGACGGTGCGGTCGATGAGCAGTTCTTC